The table lists the clone carrying this T cell receptor beta chain with many counts. Antigen specificity is unknown. This specimen belongs to a study of metastatic and nonmetastatic thyroid tumors. In the study overall: Samples came from malignant and benign thyroid patients, and repertoires were compared across blood and tumor or nodule tissue. Study observations and caveats: Patients with malignant thyroid tumors reportedly had significantly higher TCR beta diversity than those with benign nodules, in blood and tumor.

As processed by the authors: For papillary thyroid cancer, a distant-metastasis classifier was constructed from CDR3 differences observed across clinicopathological groups. With MiXCR, TCRdb reprocessed the PCR reads. What appears here as the V and J calls and clone size reflects TCRdb's work, not the paper's. The sample has 7,700 or so clones, 30% to 35% seen once. The ends were cut back, 4 bases at V and 1 base at J, with 4 bases in the middle. Germline loops: CDR1 ENHRY, CDR2 SYGVKD. The CDR3 extends over 13 amino acids. Thyroid surgery took place with no prior treatment in any patient. The sample taken for sequencing was tumor tissue. V usage is TRBV10-3 and J usage is TRBJ2-2; no clear D gene. This TCR was recovered from a female donor with papillary thyroid cancer or a benign thyroid nodule (not recorded which). Some clones in this sample may be carry-over from other donors' samples. DNA of the CDR3: TGTGCCATCAGTGGACAGAACACCGGGGAGCTGTTTTTT. Its protein is CAISGQNTGELFF.